This TCR beta chain was found in a study of molecular identifiers for immune sequencing clone quantification. TCRdb analysed the PCR reads with MiXCR anew, one entry per CDR3 protein. The table records tens of thousands of distinct CDR3 sequences, approximately 24% of them present only once. The junction had 10 bases not matched to a gene; V was cut back by 3 bases and J by 5 bases. The V gene's germline CDR1 is LGHDT and CDR2 YNNKEL (reference sequence). The CDR3 extends over 16 amino acids. Sorted cell numbers of about 17,000 to 1,000,000, with 10%, 30% or 50% RNA, served as input for naive CD8 libraries. This clonotype was counted at least ten times.

This clonotype was sampled from a human donor in good health. Some libraries in this study had Jurkat cell RNA spiked in. V gene TRBV3-1 combines with J gene TRBJ1-1; 9 nucleotides match TRBD1. Sequenced input: naive CD8+ T cells from blood, with Jurkat cell RNA spiked in. Described subset: FACS-sorted CD8+CD4-CCR7+CD45RA+ naive T cells. Here the CDR3 DNA reads TGTGCCAGCAGCCAGATCCTAGGGGACAGGGTGACTGAAGCTTTCTTT. It encodes CASSQILGDRVTEAFF. The entire variable domain, with the rest obtained from reference TRBV3-1 and TRBJ1-1, is as follows: DTAVSQTPKYLVTQMGNDKSIKCEQNLGHDTMYWYKQDSKKFLKIMFSYNNKELIINETVPNRFSPKSPDKAHLNLHINSLELGDSAVYFCASSQILGDRVTEAFFGQGTRLTVV.